This T cell receptor (beta chain) was recovered during a study of vaccination effects on CD4 cells after COVID-19 (dated by TCRdb to the early 2020s). A note on the overall study: Post-vaccine samples across the study were collected a median of 72 days after the second dose, with a range of 14 to 241. Cultures from other donors in the study were sequenced with the Oncomine TCR Beta short-read assay on an Illumina iSeq 100. A total of 10 COVID-19 convalescent patients and 4 SARS-CoV-2-naive healthy vaccine recipients were included in the full study. SARS-CoV-2 spike-specific CD4+ TCR repertoires were compared before and after mRNA vaccination in COVID-19 convalescent patients and in infection-naive vaccine recipients. General conclusions and limits of the study: Among healthy vaccine recipients, nearly all vaccine-induced clones were SARS-CoV-2 mono-reactive, and only 1 of 255 was cross-reactive with common cold coronaviruses. At late post-vaccination timepoints, both infection-induced and vaccine-induced clones showed marked clonal contraction, consistent with waning T cell responses. Only a small number of convalescent patients were included, and no early post-infection timepoints were available, which limited the study.

There are a few counts of this clone. Its specific antigen is unknown. Base-call qualities are not available, and no considerably larger clone is one nucleotide away. In the ViraFEST assay, PBMC were stimulated with viral peptide pools, and antigen-specific CD4+ T cell clonotypes were then identified by expansion using TCR sequencing. After about 9 days of culture, CD4+ T cells were isolated with the EasySep CD4+ T cell isolation kit. Each participant received two doses of an mRNA SARS-CoV-2 vaccine, either BNT162b2 or mRNA-1273. The absence of prior SARS-CoV-2 infection in healthy vaccine recipients was confirmed by negative nucleocapsid antibodies before and after vaccination. A few million PBMC per well were cultured with around 9.8 ug/ml peptides in IMDM containing approximately 4.5% human AB serum, about 9 IU/ml IL-2 and gentamicin. On days 3 and 7, half of the culture medium was replaced with fresh IL-2-containing medium. Each peptide stimulation condition was cultured in triplicate wells unless otherwise noted. Using Ficoll-Paque Plus gradient centrifugation, PBMC were separated from whole blood and then either used fresh or cryopreserved at -140C. Overlapping peptide pools spanned the spike proteins of SARS-CoV-2 and the common cold coronaviruses HCoV-NL63, HCoV-OC43 and HCoV-229E. The QIAamp micro DNA kit was used to extract genomic DNA from the cultured CD4+ T cells.

The library was produced with the immunoSEQ multiplex PCR assay. DNA from the cultured, isolated CD4+ T cells was subjected to TCR beta CDR3 sequencing. Under the source paper's analysis protocol: Non-productive TCR sequences were removed and reads were trimmed to the CDR3 region, keeping CDR3s of at least 7 amino acids. The MANAFEST web app was used to pick out antigen-specific clonotypes by comparing their expansion in peptide wells with that in reference cultures. Positive clones required FDR<0.05 expansion versus reference and all other wells, odds ratio above 5, and frequency above 0.1% in two replicate wells. Clonotypes significantly expanded in SARS-CoV-2 spike wells and in at least one common cold coronavirus spike condition were defined as cross-reactive. Levenshtein distance calculated with the stringdist R package was used to assess CDR3 similarity, and unrooted trees were constructed with ape in R 3.6.1. TCRdb provides this immuneACCESS table in a form limited to in-frame rearrangements. Some clones are lacking; in checked studies, under half of them reflect an unresolved V gene, and why the rest are absent is not known. The V and J calls and clone size come from that table; D and trimming were worked out from the DNA. The sample table records 70,000 to 95,000 clones; roughly 80% of these occur just once. Around 1.1% of the sample is in the top ten clones.

V is pared back by 3 bases and J by 4 bases, with 7 bases lying between the germline termini. The germline V gene (reference sequence) yields WNHNN for CDR1 and SYGVQD for CDR2. The CDR3 has 13 amino acids, counting the end cysteine and phenylalanine. Only the CDR3 DNA is retained, 39 bases long and in frame from the first base. This sequence originates from a human donor who received a COVID-19 vaccine. This specimen consisted of CD4+ T cells from PBMCs cultured with HCoV-OC43 spike peptides, obtained after COVID-19 vaccination. The label giving this sample's cell subset or site can be read as: HCoV-OC43 spike overlapping peptide pool stimulation. The rearranged chain carries TRBV10-1 and TRBJ2-1; the D segment could be TRBD1, given 6 matching bases. The nucleotides are TGCGCCAGCAGTGAACAGGGATACAATGAGCAGTTCTTC. Its coded protein is CASSEQGYNEQFF.